These 3 T cell receptor beta chains originate from one sample sequenced in a study of cytomegalovirus exposure and HLA in healthy donors. Produced via immunoSEQ multiplex PCR; TCRdb's table is partial and in-frame only. This sample carries about 310,000 clones, roughly 87% of them seen once, and the ten largest clones take roughly 0.96%. The sample taken for sequencing was PBMCs. The receptors here all came from a man aged 30 to 45 in good health and CMV-seronegative.

This sequence joins TRBV9 and TRBJ2-1; 10 bases agree with TRBD2. J lost 7 bases, V lost 0 bases, and 10 bases had no gene match. The CDR3 consists of 17 residues. CDR1 SGDLS and CDR2 YYNGEE come from the germline V gene. The CDR3 DNA follows: TGTGCCAGCAGCGTAGAAGGGAGCGGGGGGGCAAGAAATGAGCAGTTCTTC. The encoded protein is CASSVEGSGGARNEQFF.

In nucleotides, the CDR3 is TGTGCCAGCAGCCCCATGGACACCCAAGAGACCCAGTACTTC. This translates into CASSPMDTQETQYF. This chain links TRBV5-4 with TRBJ2-5, with D maybe TRBD1 (5 bases). From germline, CDR1 is SGHNT and CDR2 YYREEE (reference sequence). The CDR3 has 14 amino acids. V lost 4 bases and J 1 base, leaving 11 bases between the germline ends.

J is TRBJ2-7 and V is TRBV6-5, with 7 bases that match TRBD2. V shed 0 bases, J shed 2 bases, and the junction held 4 bases outside the gene matches. From germline, CDR1 is MNHEY and CDR2 SVGAGI. The CDR3 length is 15 residues. The CDR3 loop reads CASSYSPRGTYEQYF. The CDR3 DNA follows: TGTGCCAGCAGTTACTCCCCGCGGGGGACCTACGAGCAGTACTTC.